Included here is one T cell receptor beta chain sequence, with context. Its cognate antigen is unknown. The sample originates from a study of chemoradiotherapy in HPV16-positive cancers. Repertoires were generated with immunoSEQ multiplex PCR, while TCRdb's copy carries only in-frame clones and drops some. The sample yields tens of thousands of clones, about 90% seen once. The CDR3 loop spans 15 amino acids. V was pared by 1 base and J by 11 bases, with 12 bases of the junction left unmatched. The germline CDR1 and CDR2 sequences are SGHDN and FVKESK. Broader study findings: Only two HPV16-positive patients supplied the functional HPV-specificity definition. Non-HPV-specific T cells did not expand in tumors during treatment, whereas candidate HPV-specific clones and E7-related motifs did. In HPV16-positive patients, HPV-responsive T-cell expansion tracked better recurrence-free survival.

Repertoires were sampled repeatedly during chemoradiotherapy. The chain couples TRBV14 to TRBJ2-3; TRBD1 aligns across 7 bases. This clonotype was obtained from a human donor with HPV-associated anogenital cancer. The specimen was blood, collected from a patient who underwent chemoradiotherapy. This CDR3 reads CASSQGDRVEFRQYF. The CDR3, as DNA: TGTGCCAGCAGCCAAGGCGACAGGGTGGAATTTCGGCAGTATTTT.